The clone carrying this TCR beta chain was counted many times. No antigen is known for it. TCRdb recomputed calls from the 5' RACE reads with MiXCR, one row per CDR3 protein. This sample yields about 58,000 distinct CDR3 sequences, of which about 3.2% are seen a single time; roughly 7% belongs to the top ten. These data are taken from a study of neurological immune-mediated disorders. The study's findings and limits: Multiple sclerosis patients had less TCR clonal expansion than even healthy controls, unlike HTLV-1-associated myelopathy.

The clonotype was recovered from a woman aged 55-70 years with multiple sclerosis. The material sequenced was PBMCs.

CDR3: CSARDPGTGSSYEQYF. CDR3 DNA sequence: TGCAGTGCTAGAGATCCGGGGACAGGGAGCTCCTACGAGCAGTACTTC. The rearrangement links TRBV20-1 to TRBJ2-7; 9 bases map to TRBD1. Per germline, CDR1 DFQATT and CDR2 SNEGSKA (reference sequence). With V trimmed by 0 bases and J by 0 bases, 6 bases remained unmatched. The CDR3 spans 16 residues.